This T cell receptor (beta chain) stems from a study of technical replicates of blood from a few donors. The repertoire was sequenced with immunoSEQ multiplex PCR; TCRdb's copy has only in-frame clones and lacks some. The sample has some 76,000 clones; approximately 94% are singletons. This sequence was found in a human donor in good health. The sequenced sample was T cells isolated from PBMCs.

Written as DNA, the CDR3 is TGTGCCAGCAGCTCCACTAGCGGCTCCTACAATGAGCAGTTCTTC. Encoded protein: CASSSTSGSYNEQFF. The rearrangement links TRBV11-2 to TRBJ2-1, with 8 bases lining up with TRBD2. This CDR3 contains 15 residues. Trimming took 4 bases from V and 0 from J; bases not matched to a gene: 2. Germline CDR1 and CDR2: SGHAT and FQNNGV.